This section outlines one T cell receptor (beta chain) sequence together with its context. The antigen remains unidentified. The data were produced by immunoSEQ multiplex PCR, yet TCRdb's version contains in-frame clones alone and is incomplete. The table shows 2 million to 2.5 million clones, with about 95% occurring only once. Donors had no recently reported acute infections or vaccinations and were HIV-negative. The data derive from a study of shared clonotypes between healthy human individuals. The study's findings and limits: Some clonotypes were shared by all four sorted-subset donors, while others were not shared. The non-shared ones had lower generation probabilities than the shared ones.

The germline V gene encodes CDR1 MNHNS and CDR2 SASEGT. CDR3 length equals 11 residues. V gave up 6 bases and J gave up 6 bases, with 9 bases separating them. The specimen sequenced was naive CD4+ T cells sorted from blood. The subset: CD45RA+ positively selected. The sequence was collected from a man aged 18 to 29 in good health. This sequence joins TRBV6-1 and TRBJ2-7, with D hard to call. CDR3 nucleotide sequence: TGTGCCAGCAGCTTGAAGGGCGAGCAGTACTTC. Protein product: CASSLKGEQYF.